The sequence of this T cell receptor beta chain was determined in a study of blood T cells in healthy people across ages. Through a sample-barcoded 5' primer and a J-beta primer mix, a second PCR was run for 7 to 11 cycles. One entry per CDR3 protein results from TCRdb running MiXCR on the 5' RACE reads. The sample holds 720,000 or so distinct CDR3 sequences, over 40% seen once. The CDR3 loop spans 16 amino acids. Germline CDR1 reads MNHEY; CDR2 reads SVGEGT. Trimming removed 5 bases at V and 0 bases at J, with 14 bases between. This TCR came from a man aged 80 or over in good health. Sample: blood. The chain uses TRBV6-2 or TRBV6-3 and TRBJ1-5, with D uncertain. The CDR3 spells CASSNPGRFSNQPQHF. The CDR3 bases are TGTGCCAGCAGTAACCCCGGACGGTTTAGCAATCAGCCCCAGCATTTT.